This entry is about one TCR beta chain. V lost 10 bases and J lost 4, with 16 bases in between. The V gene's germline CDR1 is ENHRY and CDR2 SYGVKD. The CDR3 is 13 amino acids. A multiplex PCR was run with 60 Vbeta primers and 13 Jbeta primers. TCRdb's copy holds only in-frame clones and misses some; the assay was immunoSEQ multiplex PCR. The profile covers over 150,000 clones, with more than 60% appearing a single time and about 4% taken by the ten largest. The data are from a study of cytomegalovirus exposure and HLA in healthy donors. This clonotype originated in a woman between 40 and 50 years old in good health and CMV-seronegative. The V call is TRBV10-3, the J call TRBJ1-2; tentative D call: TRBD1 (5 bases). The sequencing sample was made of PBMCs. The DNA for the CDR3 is TGTGCCACTTCTTTCGACAGTTCCTATGGCTACACCTTC. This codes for CATSFDSSYGYTF.